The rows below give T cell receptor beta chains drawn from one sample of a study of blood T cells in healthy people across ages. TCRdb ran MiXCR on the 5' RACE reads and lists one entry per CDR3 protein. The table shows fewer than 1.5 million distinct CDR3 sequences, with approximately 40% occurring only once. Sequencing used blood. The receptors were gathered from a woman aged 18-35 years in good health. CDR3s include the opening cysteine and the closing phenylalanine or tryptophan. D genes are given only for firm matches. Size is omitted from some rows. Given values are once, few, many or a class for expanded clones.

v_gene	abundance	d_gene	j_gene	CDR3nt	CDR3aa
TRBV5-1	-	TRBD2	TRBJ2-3	TGCGCCAGCAGCCCGAAGGGACTAGCGGGAGATCATACGCAGTATTTT	CASSPKGLAGDHTQYF
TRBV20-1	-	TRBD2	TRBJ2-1	TGCAGTGCTAGAGGACTAGCGACGAGCTCCTACAATGAGCAGTTCTTC	CSARGLATSSYNEQFF
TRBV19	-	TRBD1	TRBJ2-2	TGTGCCAGTAATGCCCGGGGACAGATAACCGGGGAGCTGTTTTTT	CASNARGQITGELFF
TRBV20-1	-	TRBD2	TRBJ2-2	TGCAGTGCGACCACTAGCGGGAGTGGCACCGGGGAGCTGTTTTTT	CSATTSGSGTGELFF
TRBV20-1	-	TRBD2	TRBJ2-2	TGCAGTGCTAGGGATAGCGGGCTGACGAACACCGGGGAGCTGTTTTTT	CSARDSGLTNTGELFF
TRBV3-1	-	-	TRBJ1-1	TGTGCCAGCAGCCAAGATGGCCTCGACGGAGCTTTCTTT	CASSQDGLDGAFF
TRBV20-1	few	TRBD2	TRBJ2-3	TGCAGTGCTAGTCTAGTAGCGGGGCCGCCGGCCGATACGCAGTATTTT	CSASLVAGPPADTQYF
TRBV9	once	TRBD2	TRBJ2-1	TGTGCCAGCAGCGTAGCCTGGACTAGCGGGAGTTCCGGTGAGCAGTTCTTC	CASSVAWTSGSSGEQFF
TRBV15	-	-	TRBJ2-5	TGTGCCACCAGCAGAGGTGCGGAGGAGACCCAGTACTTC	CATSRGAEETQYF
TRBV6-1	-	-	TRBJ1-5	TGTGCCAGCAATCCTCAAGGTCGGGGGAGCAATCAGCCCCAGCATTTT	CASNPQGRGSNQPQHF
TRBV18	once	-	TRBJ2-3	TGCGCCAGCCCGGCATCGGACACCGTCACAGATACGCAGTATTTT	CASPASDTVTDTQYF
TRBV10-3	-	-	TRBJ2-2	TGTGCCATCAGGGAGACGGACCCGAACACCGGGGAGCTGTTTTTT	CAIRETDPNTGELFF
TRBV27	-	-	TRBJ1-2	TGTGCCAGCAGTTTAAAAGAGAGCTATGGCTACACCTTC	CASSLKESYGYTF
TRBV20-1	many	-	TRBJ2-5	TGCAGTGCTAGAGCCCCAACCGGGGAGACCCAGTACTTC	CSARAPTGETQYF
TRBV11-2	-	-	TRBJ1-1	TGTGCCAGCAGCTTAGAAAGGACAGCTTCTGAAGCTTTCTTT	CASSLERTASEAFF
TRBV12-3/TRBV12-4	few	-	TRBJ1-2	TGTGCCAGCACATCGGGGAGCGGCGGCTACACCTTC	CASTSGSGGYTF
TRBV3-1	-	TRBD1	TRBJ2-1	TGTGCCAGCAGTTGGGGACAGAATACCTACAATGAGCAGTTCTTC	CASSWGQNTYNEQFF
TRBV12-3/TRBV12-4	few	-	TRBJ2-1	TGTGCCAGCAGTTTACCCCGGGTAGCTCAGGTCTATGAGCAGTTCTTC	CASSLPRVAQVYEQFF
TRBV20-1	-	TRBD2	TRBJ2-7	TGCAGTCCGAACAGACTAGCGGGCTACAATGAGCAGTACTTC	CSPNRLAGYNEQYF
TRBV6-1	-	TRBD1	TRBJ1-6	TGTGCCAGCAGTGCCCGGACAGGGTTTAATTCACCCCTCCACTTT	CASSARTGFNSPLHF
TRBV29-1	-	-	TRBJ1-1	TGCAGCGGGCTACAGGGAATTGCTGAAGCTTTCTTT	CSGLQGIAEAFF
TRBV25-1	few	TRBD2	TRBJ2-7	TGTGCCAGCAGTGATGAGACGGGACTAGCGGGAAACTACGAGCAGTACTTC	CASSDETGLAGNYEQYF
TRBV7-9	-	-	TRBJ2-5	TGTGCCAGCAGCTCCAACCAAGAGGCCCAGTACTTC	CASSSNQEAQYF
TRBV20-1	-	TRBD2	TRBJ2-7	TGCAGTGCTAGACTAGCGGGAGGGTCGCAGTACTTC	CSARLAGGSQYF
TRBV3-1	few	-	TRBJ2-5	TGTGCCAGCAGCCAAAGACTTTTAAGAGAGACCCAGTACTTC	CASSQRLLRETQYF
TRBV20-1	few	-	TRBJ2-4	TGCAGTGCTAGACCCAGAGAGTGGGAGCAGTACTTC	CSARPREWEQYF
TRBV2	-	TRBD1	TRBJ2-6	TGTGCCAGCAGTGTAGGGAGACAGGGCCCTATCTCTGGGGCCAACGTCCTGACTTTC	CASSVGRQGPISGANVLTF
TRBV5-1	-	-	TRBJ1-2	TGCGCCAGCAGCGCCGAACAGGGATACTATGGCTACACCTTC	CASSAEQGYYGYTF
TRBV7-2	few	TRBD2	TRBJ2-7	TGTGCCAGCAGCCTCTCTAGCGGGGCCAGCTCCTACGAGCAGTACTTC	CASSLSSGASSYEQYF
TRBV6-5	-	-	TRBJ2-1	TGTGCCGGAAAAACTAGTCACAATGAGCAGTTCTTC	CAGKTSHNEQFF
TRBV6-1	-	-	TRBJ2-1	TGTGCCAGCAGTGAAGGGGTCCGGGGGGCCCCTAGGGACAATGAGCAGTTCTTC	CASSEGVRGAPRDNEQFF
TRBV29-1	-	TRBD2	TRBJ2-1	TGCAGCGTTGATAGGGGCCAGCGGGAGTGGAATGAGCAGTTCTTC	CSVDRGQREWNEQFF
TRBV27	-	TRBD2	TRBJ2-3	TGTGCCAGCAGTCAGGTCCGACTAGCGGGCACAGATACGCAGTATTTT	CASSQVRLAGTDTQYF
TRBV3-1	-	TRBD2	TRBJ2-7	TGTGCCAGCAGCCAAGATAGTAGCGGGAGACACAATGAGCAGTACTTC	CASSQDSSGRHNEQYF
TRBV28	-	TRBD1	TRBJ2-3	TGTGCCAGCAGTTTAACTGACAGGGAGTCAGATACGCAGTATTTT	CASSLTDRESDTQYF
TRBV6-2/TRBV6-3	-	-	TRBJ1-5	TGTGCCACCTTAGATGGGGGGGCTGGCAATCAGCCCCAGCATTTT	CATLDGGAGNQPQHF
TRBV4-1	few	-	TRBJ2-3	TGCGCCAGCAGCCAAGTCCTATCACGGGGGGCCGATACGCAGTATTTT	CASSQVLSRGADTQYF
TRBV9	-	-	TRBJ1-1	TGTGCCAGCAGCCCCTCCGGGGGAAGCACTGAAGCTTTCTTT	CASSPSGGSTEAFF
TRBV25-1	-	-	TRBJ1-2	TGTGCCAGCAGTGAATCAGGAGCTATCTATGGCTACACCTTC	CASSESGAIYGYTF
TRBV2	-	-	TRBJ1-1	TGTGCCAGCAGTGATCAGGGGAGGACTGAAGCTTTCTTT	CASSDQGRTEAFF
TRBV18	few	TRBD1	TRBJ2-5	TGTGCCAGCTCACCACCGCGGACAGGGGACCAAGAGACCCAGTACTTC	CASSPPRTGDQETQYF
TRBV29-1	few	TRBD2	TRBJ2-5	TGCAGCGTTGAAGGACTAGCGGGAGGGTTGGTGACCCAGTACTTC	CSVEGLAGGLVTQYF
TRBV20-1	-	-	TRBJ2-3	TGCAGTGCCCCTAAGGGTGTCGCAGATACGCAGTATTTT	CSAPKGVADTQYF
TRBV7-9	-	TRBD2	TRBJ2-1	TGTGCCAGCAGTACCATAGCTAGCGGGAGGAGAAATGAGCAGTTCTTC	CASSTIASGRRNEQFF
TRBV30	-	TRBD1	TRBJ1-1	TGTGCCTGGACTACAGGGGTTAACACTGAAGCTTTCTTT	CAWTTGVNTEAFF
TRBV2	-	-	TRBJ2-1	TGTGCCAGCAGTGAAGGTCTGCAGAACAATGAGCAGTTCTTC	CASSEGLQNNEQFF
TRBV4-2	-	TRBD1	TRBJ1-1	TGTGCCAGTAGGAGCCAAGATCGGGACAGGGGCGCAAACACTGAAGCTTTCTTT	CASRSQDRDRGANTEAFF
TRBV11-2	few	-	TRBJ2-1	TGTGCCAGCAGCTTATCCCTTACCGATGAGCAGTTCTTC	CASSLSLTDEQFF
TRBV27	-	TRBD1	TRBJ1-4	TGTGCCAGCAGTTTACTAGGACAGGGTGATGAAAAACTGTTTTTT	CASSLLGQGDEKLFF